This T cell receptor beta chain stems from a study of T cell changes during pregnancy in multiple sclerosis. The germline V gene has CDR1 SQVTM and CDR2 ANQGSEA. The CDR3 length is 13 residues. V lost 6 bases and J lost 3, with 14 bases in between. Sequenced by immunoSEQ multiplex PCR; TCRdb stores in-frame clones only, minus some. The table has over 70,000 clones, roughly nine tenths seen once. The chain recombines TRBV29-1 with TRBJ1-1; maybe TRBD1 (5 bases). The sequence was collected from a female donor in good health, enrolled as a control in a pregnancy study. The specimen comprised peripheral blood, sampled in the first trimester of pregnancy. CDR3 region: CSVATGDHTEAFF. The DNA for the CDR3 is TGCAGCGTGGCTACAGGAGACCACACTGAAGCTTTCTTT. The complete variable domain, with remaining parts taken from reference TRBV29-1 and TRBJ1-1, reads SAVISQKPSRDICQRGTSLTIQCQVDSQVTMMFWYRQQPGQSLTLIATANQGSEATYESGFVIDKFPISRPNLTFSTLTVSNMSPEDSSIYLCSVATGDHTEAFFGQGTRLTVV.